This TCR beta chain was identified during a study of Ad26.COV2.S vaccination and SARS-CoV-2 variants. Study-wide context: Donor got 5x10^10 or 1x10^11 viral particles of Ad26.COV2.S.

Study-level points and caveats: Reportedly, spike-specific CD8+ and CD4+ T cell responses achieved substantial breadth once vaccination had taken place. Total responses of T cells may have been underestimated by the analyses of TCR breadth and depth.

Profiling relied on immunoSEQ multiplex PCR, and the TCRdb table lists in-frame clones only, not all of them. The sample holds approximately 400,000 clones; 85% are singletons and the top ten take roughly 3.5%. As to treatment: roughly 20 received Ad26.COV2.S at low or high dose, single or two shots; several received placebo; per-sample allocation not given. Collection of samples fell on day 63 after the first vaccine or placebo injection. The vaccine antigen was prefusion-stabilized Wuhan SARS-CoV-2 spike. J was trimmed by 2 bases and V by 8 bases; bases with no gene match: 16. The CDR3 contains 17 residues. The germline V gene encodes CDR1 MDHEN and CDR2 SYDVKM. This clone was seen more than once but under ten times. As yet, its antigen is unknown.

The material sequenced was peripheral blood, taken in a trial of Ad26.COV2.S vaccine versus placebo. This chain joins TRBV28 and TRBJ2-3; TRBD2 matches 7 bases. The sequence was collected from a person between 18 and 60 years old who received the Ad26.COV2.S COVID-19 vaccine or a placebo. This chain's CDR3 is CASSTFIKREFTDTQYF. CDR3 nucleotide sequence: TGTGCCAGCTCGACTTTCATTAAGCGGGAATTCACAGATACGCAGTATTTT.